What follows describes a single TCR beta chain. Its specificity is unknown. This entry comes from a study of shared clonotypes between healthy human individuals. Study-wide results and limits: Clonotypes shared by all four sorted-subset donors had higher generation probabilities than non-shared clonotypes.

TCRdb keeps only in-frame clones here, not all; method: immunoSEQ multiplex PCR. Here the sample spans some 900,000 clones, 70% to 85% being singletons. There are 15 residues in the CDR3. The V end lost 4 bases, the J end lost 5 bases, and 17 bases lay between the germline ends. CDR1 is SGHVS, CDR2 FNYEAQ, per germline. V is TRBV7-6 and J is TRBJ2-5; D is tentatively TRBD1 or TRBD2 (5 bases each). The sequence derives from a man younger than 35 in good health. What was sequenced was memory CD4+ T cells sorted from blood. This sample's subset: CD45RA-negative fraction. The CDR3 sequence is CASSWGTTLGETQYF. CDR3 nucleotide sequence: TGTGCCAGCAGCTGGGGGACGACCCTGGGGGAGACCCAGTACTTC.